Following are 7 T cell receptor beta chains from one sample sequenced in a study of sequential checkpoint blockade in melanoma. Treatment: randomized to nivolumab then ipilimumab (arm A) or the reverse (arm B). The method was immunoSEQ multiplex PCR; TCRdb's version includes in-frame clones alone and lacks a portion of them. The sample records 8,900 or so clones, around 90% being singletons. The source material was CD8+ T cells sorted from blood (inferred from file names), sampled from a patient given nivolumab and ipilimumab in sequence. Every receptor here comes from a human donor with melanoma.

The chain recombines TRBV11-2 with TRBJ2-7; 9 bases line up with TRBD1. V trimming: 4 bases; J trimming: 0 bases; junction bases outside the gene matches: 1. The CDR3 covers 14 residues. Germline CDR1 is SGHAT and CDR2 is FQNNGV. The CDR3: CASSWGQGSYEQYV. DNA of the CDR3: TGTGCCAGCAGCTGGGGACAGGGCTCCTACGAGCAGTACGTC.

J is TRBJ1-2 and V is TRBV4-3; 10 bases line up with TRBD1. After removal of 1 base from V and 5 bases from J, the junction contained 16 bases not matched to a gene. Germline CDR1 and CDR2: LGHNA and YSLEER. The CDR3 totals 19 residues. CDR3 in DNA: TGCGCCAGCAGCCAAGCGGAGGCCCCGGGACAGGGGCCCAGGTATGGCTACACCTTC. Its protein is CASSQAEAPGQGPRYGYTF.

The chain employs TRBV9 and TRBJ2-7; 9 bases are shared with TRBD2. Germline assignment: CDR1 SGDLS and CDR2 YYNGEE. CDR3 size: 14 residues. V trimming: 3 bases; J trimming: 0 bases; junction bases outside the gene matches: 1. The CDR3 DNA is TGTGCCAGCAGCGATAGCGGGAGCTCCTACGAGCAGTACTTC. As protein: CASSDSGSSYEQYF. Drawing the rest from reference TRBV9 and TRBJ2-7, the complete variable domain is DSGVTQTPKHLITATGQRVTLRCSPRSGDLSVYWYQQSLDQGLQFLIQYYNGEERAKGNILERFSAQQFPDLHSELNLSSLELGDSALYFCASSDSGSSYEQYFGPGTRLTVT.

This chain connects TRBV7-8 to TRBJ2-7, with D hard to call. Trimming took off 4 bases at V and 2 bases at J, with 12 bases between the two ends. CDR1 SGHVS and CDR2 FQNEAQ come from the germline V gene. The CDR3 runs 14 residues. The CDR3: CASSSLAAPYEQYV. The CDR3 DNA sequence: TGTGCCAGCAGCTCCCTTGCGGCGCCCTACGAGCAGTACGTC.

The chain carries TRBV28 and TRBJ2-7, with a tentative D call TRBD1 (5 bases). V shed 3 bases and J shed 3 bases, with 9 bases lying between them. CDR3 length equals 13 residues. Per the germline V gene, CDR1 is MDHEN and CDR2 is SYDVKM. CDR3 sequence: CASSLGQYYEQYF. CDR3 DNA: TGTGCCAGCAGTTTGGGGCAGTACTACGAGCAGTACTTC.

In this sample, this clone turned up a few times. The genes are TRBV7-6 and TRBJ1-5; 7 nucleotides match TRBD1. This CDR3 comprises 15 residues. Unmatched junction bases numbered 10, after V lost 5 bases and J lost 6 bases. Germline CDR1 is SGHVS and CDR2 is FNYEAQ. The CDR3 DNA is TGTGCCAGCAGCCTTTCCCAGACAGGGAGTCAGCCCCAGCATTTT. This codes for CASSLSQTGSQPQHF.

The V call is TRBV15, the J call TRBJ2-7, with D uncertain. V was pared by 0 bases and J by 4 bases, with 13 bases between. The CDR3 is 15 residues long. Per the germline V gene, CDR1 is LNHNV and CDR2 is YYDKDF (reference sequence). In DNA, the CDR3 is TGTGCCACCAGCAGAGATTCTTACATCCCTTACGAGCAGTACTTC. Protein: CATSRDSYIPYEQYF.